These 9 T cell receptor beta chains were sequenced from one sample in a study of OX40 agonist ivuxolimab in advanced cancers. The table came from immunoSEQ multiplex PCR; TCRdb's copy has only in-frame clones and leaves some out. Among about 42,000 clones listed, 80% to 90% were seen once. This specimen was CD4+ or CD8+ T cells sorted from blood, taken in a trial of the OX40 agonist ivuxolimab. The receptors come from an adult with an advanced solid tumor such as melanoma, head and neck, liver or kidney cancer.

Here the CDR3 reads CASSKPTGGAGVSYEQYV. The CDR3 DNA follows: TGTGCCAGCAGCAAACCCACAGGGGGCGCGGGCGTCTCCTACGAGCAGTACGTC. J is TRBJ2-7 and V is TRBV21-1; the table's TRBD1 call for D was not verified on the DNA. TRBV21-1 is a pseudogene locus. The length of the CDR3 is 18 residues.

The chain couples TRBV15 to TRBJ2-1; 11 bases map to TRBD2. This CDR3 region has 15 residues. Trimming took 3 bases from V and 2 from J; bases not matched to a gene: 0. Germline lookup yields CDR1 LNHNV and CDR2 YYDKDF (reference sequence). CDR3 sequence: CATSRGLAAYNEQFF. The CDR3 bases are TGTGCCACCAGCAGGGGACTAGCGGCCTACAATGAGCAGTTCTTC.

The rearrangement links TRBV30 to TRBJ1-5, with D maybe TRBD1 (5 bases). CDR3 length equals 13 residues. CDR1 is GTSNPN and CDR2 is SVGIG in the germline V gene (reference sequence). V lost 1 base and J lost 4, with 8 bases in between. This chain's CDR3 is CAWSGQTNQPQHF. The CDR3 nucleotides are TGTGCCTGGAGTGGACAGACAAATCAGCCCCAGCATTTT.

This sequence joins TRBV2 and TRBJ2-1, with TRBD2 identical over 7 bases. The CDR3 has 14 amino acids. Germline V gives CDR1 SNHLY, CDR2 FYNNEI. Trimming at V came to 1 base and at J to 12 bases, leaving 9 bases not matched to a gene. The CDR3, as DNA: TGTGCCAGCAGTGAAGGGAAGCGGGAATGGGGGCAGTTCTTC. As protein: CASSEGKREWGQFF. Full variable domain (remainder filled in from reference TRBV2 and TRBJ2-1): EPEVTQTPSHQVTQMGQEVILRCVPISNHLYFYWYRQILGQKVEFLVSFYNNEISEKSEIFDDQFSVERPDGSNFTLKIRSTKLEDSAMYFCASSEGKREWGQFFGPGTRLTVL.

The V call is TRBV7-2, the J call TRBJ2-3; D gene unclear. The V gene's germline CDR1 is SGHTA and CDR2 FQGNSA. The CDR3 sequence is 12 residues long. Trimming stripped 4 bases from V and 6 bases from J, with 8 bases between. CDR3 in amino acids: CASSSRRDTQYF. In DNA, the CDR3 is TGTGCCAGCAGCTCTAGAAGGGATACGCAGTATTTT.

This rearrangement joins TRBV25-1 to TRBJ2-3, with 10 bases aligning to TRBD2. This CDR3 has 17 amino acids. V lost 3 bases, J lost 1 base, and 7 bases stayed unmatched. Germline lookup yields CDR1 MGHDK and CDR2 SYGVNS. CDR3 DNA sequence: TGTGCCAGCAGTGACCCTAGCGGGAGTACGGGCACAGATACGCAGTATTTT. It codes for CASSDPSGSTGTDTQYF.

The table lists this clone with a count of one. This sequence joins TRBV5-6 and TRBJ2-5; TRBD2 agrees at 8 bases. Germline V gives CDR1 SGHDT, CDR2 YYEEEE. CDR3 length equals 16 residues. Trimming at V came to 0 bases and at J to 5 bases, leaving 9 bases not matched to a gene. As DNA, the CDR3 is TGTGCCAGCAGCTTGGAATTAGCGGGAATTCGGGAGACCCAGTACTTC. Its protein is CASSLELAGIRETQYF.

The rearrangement uses TRBV28 and TRBJ2-3, with D possibly matching TRBD2 (6 bases). V was clipped by 2 bases and J by 2 bases, with 14 bases between them. This CDR3 has 16 amino acids. Germline CDR1 is MDHEN and CDR2 is SYDVKM. In nucleotides, the CDR3 is TGTGCCAGCAGTTTAGAGGACGGGAGCCCCACAGATACGCAGTATTTT. Residues: CASSLEDGSPTDTQYF. The full variable domain, with the rest looked up from reference TRBV28 and TRBJ2-3, is DVKVTQSSRYLVKRTGEKVFLECVQDMDHENMFWYRQDPGLGLRLIYFSYDVKMKEKGDIPEGYSVSREKKERFSLILESASTNQTSMYLCASSLEDGSPTDTQYFGPGTRLTVL.

The chain uses TRBV7-3 and TRBJ2-2; perhaps TRBD2 as D (5 bases). Trimming removed 8 bases at V and 3 bases at J, with 13 bases between. The CDR3 is 14 residues long. Germline V gene lookup returns CDR1 SGHTA and CDR2 FQGTGA. CDR3 loop: CASQLEWDTGELFF. DNA of the CDR3: TGTGCCAGCCAACTAGAATGGGACACCGGGGAGCTGTTTTTT.